This T cell receptor beta chain was sequenced in a study of shared clonotypes between healthy human individuals (dated by TCRdb to the early 2020s). Study-wide context: A few men and a couple of women, aged 18 to 49 years, made up the cohort. To increase sequencing depth and limit assay-specific biases, different laboratories used diverse techniques to prepare libraries and sequence TCR repertoires. For each donor, CD4 naive and CD4 memory were each run on three plates, CD8 naive on two plates, and CD8 memory on one plate. Between about 0.94 and 10 billion PBMCs per donor were obtained by leukapheresis. The study deeply sequenced blood TCR repertoires of about 5 healthy adults to estimate repertoire size and the extent of clonotype sharing between individuals. Summary of the overall study and its limitations: Rarefaction of sorted-subset datasets indicated incomplete sequencing despite the large sequencing depth. Naive subsets generally had larger estimated clonotype richness than memory subsets did. Higher generation probabilities were observed for clonotypes shared by all four sorted-subset donors than for non-shared clonotypes. Sampling was limited to blood, and TCR repertoires in tissue likely differ from TCR repertoires in blood. Roughly 5% of naive CD4, roughly 3.5% of naive CD8, roughly 2.4% of memory CD4, and 0.4% of memory CD8 clonotypes were shared across four donors. Because the study included a small number of donors, the genetic and exposure-history diversity represented was limited. Pairwise subsampling indicated that sequencing depth was expected to affect the degree of clonotype sharing among donors.

Comment on this clone: This clone's antigen is unknown. Base qualities are not at hand, and no much larger clone is one base apart.

The donors were healthy, HIV-negative adults who had no recently reported acute infections or vaccinations. Only Caucasian adults living in Nashville, Tennessee, USA were represented among the donors. CD4+ T cells were enriched through magnetic negative selection, after which naive cells were positively selected on CD45RA and the remaining negative fraction served as the memory subset. After blood collection by leukapheresis, PBMCs were isolated using Ficoll-Histopaque density gradient centrifugation and then cryopreserved in the vapor phase of liquid nitrogen. Purity and quantity of every magnetically sorted T cell population were checked by analytical flow cytometry. Genomic DNA was isolated from each sorted fraction and quantified by UV absorbance on a Nanodrop 2000c. Counted from cysteine to phenylalanine, this CDR3 has 14 amino acids. CDR3 DNA is the only sequence kept; it has 42 bases, read in frame from the first base. V is clipped by 0 bases and J by 0 bases, and the sequence between their germline boundaries is 2 bases long. As encoded in the germline V gene, CDR1 is SGHNT while CDR2 is YENEEA.

Using the deep immunoSEQ assay, TCR CDR3 regions were amplified from genomic DNA by multiplex PCR. For each cell subset, the extracted genomic DNA was distributed evenly across all wells of several immunoSEQ 96-well plates, and each plate served as one replicate. Each replicate PCR for sorted subsets received roughly 200 ng genomic DNA, equal to roughly 30,000 T cell genomes. Purified libraries were measured with a Qubit 3.0 fluorometer, size-checked on a Bioanalyzer 2100, and measured again with the KAPA Library Quantification kit. Every immunoSEQ 96-well plate was sequenced on a separate single-read 150-cycle Illumina NextSeq 550 flow cell. Under the source paper's analysis protocol: Because only junctional sequences without quality scores were contained in the immunoSEQ output, filtering matching that applied to full-length reads could not be performed. Sequences were annotated with PyIR, a Python wrapper for IgBLAST v1.9, using IMGT germline references to assign V/J genes and CDR3. Any read was removed if the V/J assignment was weak (E-value above 1e-6), the CDR3 was missing, or the read contained stop codons, out-of-frame junctions, or ambiguous translated residues. A V3J clonotype was defined by an identical inferred V gene, J gene, and CDR3 amino acid sequence. Percentage overlap between repertoires was calculated by dividing the number of shared unique clonotypes by the size of the smaller repertoire. Three approaches were used to assess repertoire richness: RTK rarefaction, the Chao1 estimator, and Recon v2.1 estimates of unobserved clonotypes. Generation probabilities were computed with OLGA for all TCRbeta clonotypes obtained by the gDNA method from several donors. TCRdb carries this immuneACCESS record with in-frame sequences only. Its versions omit some clonotypes, under half of them owing to an unresolved V gene in the studies checked, with the rest unexplained. V and J calls plus clone size are reproduced from that table; the DNA served to infer D and trimming. The sample table lists 950,000 to 1,200,000 clones, 60% to 80% of them with a count of one. In total, the top ten clones hold 0.7% to 0.95% of the sample.

The V and J genes are TRBV11-3 and TRBJ2-2; the D gene assignment is ambiguous. The sequence was obtained from a man between 18 and 35 years old in good health. Some clones in this sample may be carry-over from other donors' samples. The sample was memory CD4+ T cells from PBMCs. The label giving this sample's cell subset or site can be read as: CD45RA-negative fraction. The DNA is as follows: TGTGCCAGCAGCTTAGATCCGAACACCGGGGAGCTGTTTTTT. This is translated as CASSLDPNTGELFF.